These 32 T cell receptor beta chains came from one sample sequenced in a study of blood T cells in healthy people across ages. Primers used in a second PCR of about 6 to 11 cycles were a sample-barcoded 5' primer and a J-beta primer mix. One entry per CDR3 protein, called by TCRdb with MiXCR from the 5' RACE reads. The table has about a million distinct CDR3 sequences, roughly 50% seen once. Sequenced: blood. These receptors originate from a woman aged 55-70 years in good health.

The chain has TRBV7-3 and TRBJ2-7; 8 bases match TRBD2. This CDR3 region has 15 residues. Germline CDR1 and CDR2: SGHTA and FQGTGA. With V trimmed by 5 bases and J by 1 base, 7 bases remained unmatched. In nucleotides, the CDR3 is TGTGCCAGCAGCCCCGGGATAGCGGGGTCCTACGAGCAGTACTTC. Its translation: CASSPGIAGSYEQYF.

Concerning this clonotype: Mismatch with germline at one junction end may stem from a read error. The chain has TRBV7-2 and TRBJ2-7; D is unresolved. The germline CDR1 and CDR2 sequences are SGHTA and FQGNSA. CDR3 length equals 13 residues. CDR3 nucleotides: TGTACCAACAGCTTAGACGGCGTCTACGAGCAGTACTTC. Translation gives CTNSLDGVYEQYF.

The chain has TRBV12-3 or TRBV12-4 and TRBJ2-3; D uncertain. This CDR3 comprises 14 residues. V gave up 2 bases and J gave up 2 bases, with 8 bases separating them. This CDR3 is CASSLLWATDTQYF. CDR3 nucleotides: TGTGCCAGCAGTTTATTGTGGGCCACAGATACGCAGTATTTT.

This clonotype was seen just once. The CDR3 spells CSTTGIDWAQETQYF. As DNA, the CDR3 is TGCAGCACCACAGGGATTGACTGGGCCCAAGAGACCCAGTACTTC. This sequence joins TRBV29-1 and TRBJ2-5; tentative D call: TRBD1 (6 bases). The CDR3 runs 15 residues. V was pared by 8 bases and J by 1 base, with 20 bases between. In germline, CDR1 is SQVTM, CDR2 ANQGSEA.

This chain uses TRBV7-9 with TRBJ2-5, with 8 nucleotides matching TRBD1. The germline CDR1 and CDR2 sequences are SEHNR and FQNEAQ (reference sequence). Trimming removed 3 bases from V and 2 bases from J; junction bases left unmatched: 5. The CDR3 runs 15 residues. As DNA, the CDR3 is TGTGCCAGCAGCTTCTCTGGACAGGGACAAGAGACCCAGTACTTC. Amino acid sequence: CASSFSGQGQETQYF. Complete variable domain (other parts from reference TRBV7-9 and TRBJ2-5): DTGVSQNPRHKITKRGQNVTFRCDPISEHNRLYWYRQTLGQGPEFLTYFQNEAQLEKSRLLSDRFSAERPKGSFSTLEIQRTEQGDSAMYLCASSFSGQGQETQYFGPGTRLLVL.

The chain is built from TRBV6-1 and TRBJ2-3, with D hard to call. The CDR3 contains 15 residues. CDR1 is MNHNS, CDR2 SASEGT, per germline. V dropped 0 bases and J dropped 1 base, with 8 bases sitting between them. In DNA, the CDR3 is TGTGCCAGCAGTGAAGCCGGGCAGCGCACAGATACGCAGTATTTT. The encoded protein is CASSEAGQRTDTQYF.

The chain carries TRBV7-2 and TRBJ1-5, with 7 bases identical to TRBD1. The CDR3 has 16 residues. V trimming: 8 bases; J trimming: 3 bases; junction bases outside the gene matches: 13. Germline CDR1 is SGHTA and CDR2 is FQGNSA. The CDR3 coding sequence is TGTGCCAGCGGCTCATCCCCGACAGGGCCCAATCAGCCCCAGCATTTT. It specifies CASGSSPTGPNQPQHF.

Only a few counts were recorded for this clonotype. V usage is TRBV6-2 or TRBV6-3 and J usage is TRBJ2-7; unclear D gene. CDR1 is MNHEY, CDR2 SVGEGT, per germline. CDR3 length: 13 residues. V was clipped by 6 bases and J by 0 bases, with 9 bases between them. For the CDR3, the DNA is TGTGCCAGCAGGGCTAGAGGCTCCTACGAGCAGTACTTC. It codes for CASRARGSYEQYF.

Points on this clonotype: A much larger clone lies a single base off, so this may be a read error. V and J are TRBV15 and TRBJ1-2; 8 nucleotides match TRBD1. The CDR3 totals 14 residues. CDR1 and CDR2 from the germline V gene are LNHNV and YYDKDF (reference sequence). CDR3 amino acids: CVTSSEGQANGYTF. CDR3 nucleotide sequence: TGTGTCACCAGCAGCGAGGGACAGGCCAATGGCTACACCTTC.

This clonotype has just a few counts. CDR3 in amino acids: CASSSRGDASYEQYF. The CDR3 DNA sequence: TGTGCCAGCAGCTCTCGTGGGGATGCCTCCTACGAGCAGTACTTC. This chain uses TRBV7-2 with TRBJ2-7, with D uncertain. Trimming left V 4 bases short and J 0 bases short, with 13 bases between. This CDR3 is 15 amino acids long. Germline V CDR1 and CDR2: SGHTA, FQGNSA.

J is TRBJ1-4 and V is TRBV7-9, with D possibly matching TRBD1 (6 bases). Trimming left V 5 bases short and J 8 bases short, with 18 bases between. This CDR3 spans 15 amino acids. The germline CDR1 and CDR2 sequences are SEHNR and FQNEAQ (reference sequence). CDR3 DNA sequence: TGTGCCAGCAGCGCCCCGAGGGGGGGTCGCGAAAAACTGTTTTTT. Translated: CASSAPRGGREKLFF. Full variable domain (missing parts from reference TRBV7-9 and TRBJ1-4): DTGVSQNPRHKITKRGQNVTFRCDPISEHNRLYWYRQTLGQGPEFLTYFQNEAQLEKSRLLSDRFSAERPKGSFSTLEIQRTEQGDSAMYLCASSAPRGGREKLFFGSGTQLSVL.

The chain uses TRBV6-5 and TRBJ2-4; D possibly corresponds to TRBD2 (6 bases). Germline V gives CDR1 MNHEY, CDR2 SVGAGI. This CDR3 contains 19 residues. Trimming removed 2 bases from V and 1 base from J, with 21 bases in between. CDR3: CASSYGVPLAAGAKNIQYF. The DNA of the CDR3 is TGTGCCAGCAGTTACGGGGTCCCCTTAGCGGCGGGGGCCAAAAACATTCAGTACTTC.

The chain uses TRBV7-2 and TRBJ2-2; D not certain. V lost 5 bases and J 7 bases, leaving 8 bases between the germline ends. The CDR3 runs 12 residues. The germline gives CDR1 SGHTA, CDR2 FQGNSA. The chain's CDR3 is CASSLTIGELFF. DNA of the CDR3: TGTGCCAGCAGCCTCACGATCGGGGAGCTGTTTTTT.

The chain joins TRBV5-5 to TRBJ2-7, with a tentative D call TRBD1 (6 bases). With 1 base removed from V and 3 bases from J, the gap between germline ends came to 11 bases. Germline V CDR1 and CDR2: SGHKS, YYEKEE (reference sequence). The CDR3 spans 14 residues. CDR3 in amino acids: CASSLSRGVYEQYF. CDR3 DNA sequence: TGTGCCAGCAGCTTGAGCAGGGGCGTCTACGAGCAGTACTTC.

This clonotype came up a few times. The chain recombines TRBV7-9 with TRBJ2-3; no definite D call. Per the germline V gene, CDR1 is SEHNR and CDR2 is FQNEAQ (reference sequence). CDR3 size: 12 residues. The V and J ends lost 4 bases and 4 bases respectively, with 6 bases between them. DNA for the CDR3: TGTGCCAGCAGCTCCCCAGCAGATACGCAGTATTTT. Protein: CASSSPADTQYF. Using reference TRBV7-9 and TRBJ2-3 for the parts outside the CDR3, the full variable domain is DTGVSQNPRHKITKRGQNVTFRCDPISEHNRLYWYRQTLGQGPEFLTYFQNEAQLEKSRLLSDRFSAERPKGSFSTLEIQRTEQGDSAMYLCASSSPADTQYFGPGTRLTVL.

The sample holds a few counts of this clonotype. The chain uses TRBV27 and TRBJ2-3; D not certain. Per the germline V gene, CDR1 is MNHEY and CDR2 is SMNVEV (reference sequence). V was shortened by 3 bases and J by 2 bases, with 9 bases between the two germline ends. The CDR3 consists of 14 residues. The CDR3 DNA reads as TGTGCCAGCAGTTTGATCGGGCCCACAGATACGCAGTATTTT. This translates into CASSLIGPTDTQYF.

The rearrangement links TRBV27 to TRBJ2-1; TRBD2 matches at 11 bases. The end of the DNA fits TRBJ2-7 better, so the J call may be wrong. Germline lookup yields CDR1 MNHEY and CDR2 SMNVEV (reference sequence). The length of the CDR3 is 16 residues. The CDR3 here is CASSPRGLAAYNEQYF. The CDR3 coding sequence is TGTGCCAGCAGTCCCAGGGGACTAGCGGCCTACAATGAGCAGTACTTC.

This clonotype was detected a few times. The rearrangement uses TRBV5-1 and TRBJ2-1; 11 bases are shared with TRBD2. CDR3 length: 16 amino acids. The germline gives CDR1 SGHRS, CDR2 YFSETQ. V shed 0 bases, J shed 5 bases, and the junction held 4 bases outside the gene matches. CDR3: CASSLAPTSGNNEQFF. Written as DNA, the CDR3 is TGCGCCAGCAGCTTGGCTCCGACTAGCGGGAACAATGAGCAGTTCTTC. Looking up the rest from reference TRBV5-1 and TRBJ2-1 gives the full variable domain: KAGVTQTPRYLIKTRGQQVTLSCSPISGHRSVSWYQQTPGQGLQFLFEYFSETQRNKGNFPGRFSGRQFSNSRSEMNVSTLELGDSALYLCASSLAPTSGNNEQFFGPGTRLTVL.

The genes are TRBV29-1 and TRBJ2-3, with TRBD2 matching over 8 bases. Germline V lookup: CDR1 SQVTM, CDR2 ANQGSEA. The CDR3 totals 17 residues. J lost 0 bases, V lost 2 bases, and 10 bases had no gene match. CDR3 amino acids: CSVERTGGWSSTDTQYF. Written as DNA, the CDR3 is TGCAGCGTTGAACGTACGGGAGGGTGGTCTAGCACAGATACGCAGTATTTT.

This clonotype was seen only a few times. V gene TRBV25-1 combines with J gene TRBJ2-2; 8 bases map to TRBD1. Germline V gene sequence: CDR1 MGHDK, CDR2 SYGVNS. Trimming cost V 4 bases and J 7 bases; bases outside gene matches: 2. The CDR3 extends over 13 amino acids. The CDR3 sequence is CASSGQGIGELFF. CDR3 in DNA: TGTGCCAGCAGTGGACAGGGGATCGGGGAGCTGTTTTTT. Drawing the rest from reference TRBV25-1 and TRBJ2-2, the complete variable domain is EADIYQTPRYLVIGTGKKITLECSQTMGHDKMYWYQQDPGMELHLIHYSYGVNSTEKGDLSSESTVSRIRTEHFPLTLESARPSHTSQYLCASSGQGIGELFFGEGSRLTVL.

The V gene is TRBV20-1, the J gene TRBJ2-7; 9 nucleotides agree with TRBD1. The CDR3 length is 15 residues. The V gene's germline CDR1 is DFQATT and CDR2 SNEGSKA (reference sequence). V lost 4 bases to trimming and J lost 2 bases; unmatched junction nucleotides: 9. The CDR3 sequence is CSAKKTGGSTYEQYF. Here the CDR3 DNA reads TGCAGTGCTAAAAAGACAGGGGGAAGCACCTACGAGCAGTACTTC.

This chain uses TRBV20-1 with TRBJ2-5; maybe TRBD2 (5 bases). CDR1 DFQATT and CDR2 SNEGSKA come from the germline V gene (reference sequence). CDR3 length: 13 residues. The V end was cut by 5 bases, the J end by 11 bases, with 21 bases between. In DNA, the CDR3 is TGCAGTGCTCTCCGTGGGTCAGCAAGGGAGCAGTACTTC. Translating it yields CSALRGSAREQYF.

The table lists this clonotype with a few counts. The V gene is TRBV28, the J gene TRBJ2-2, with TRBD1 as a possible D gene (6 bases). This CDR3 is 14 amino acids long. Germline CDR1 is MDHEN and CDR2 is SYDVKM. V was trimmed by 8 bases and J by 5 bases, leaving 15 bases between them. As DNA, the CDR3 is TGTGCCAGCGGCTTAGCAGGGGTAACCGGGGAGCTGTTTTTT. This codes for CASGLAGVTGELFF.

This clonotype was detected a few times. V and J are TRBV7-2 and TRBJ2-1; 7 bases line up with TRBD1. The CDR3 has 16 residues. Germline CDR1 and CDR2: SGHTA and FQGNSA. V lost 3 bases, J lost 7 bases, and 12 bases stayed unmatched. In DNA, the CDR3 is TGTGCCAGCAGCTTTTCAACCGGGACAGTTAGGAATGAGCAGTTCTTC. Its translation: CASSFSTGTVRNEQFF.

The chain carries TRBV7-2 and TRBJ2-1, with TRBD2 identical over 7 bases. Trimming took 5 bases from V and 3 from J; bases not matched to a gene: 10. Germline CDR1 SGHTA, CDR2 FQGNSA. This CDR3 is 16 amino acids long. CDR3 coding DNA: TGTGCCAGCAGCCCTCCTGGGACTAACCACTACAATGAGCAGTTCTTC. Translated, it gives CASSPPGTNHYNEQFF.

This clonotype was recorded a few times. The junction shows a germline mismatch at one end, possibly a read error. The chain uses TRBV29-1 and TRBJ1-2; 7 nucleotides agree with TRBD1. The CDR3 runs 10 residues. The germline V gene has CDR1 SQVTM and CDR2 ANQGSEA. The CDR3 coding sequence is TGCAGCATTGACAGGGACGGCTACACCTTC. The encoded protein is CSIDRDGYTF.

CDR3 amino acids: CSARDLREGPPDTQYF. The CDR3, as DNA: TGCAGTGCTAGAGATCTCCGGGAGGGGCCCCCAGATACGCAGTATTTT. The rearrangement links TRBV20-1 to TRBJ2-3, with 8 positions matching TRBD2. CDR1 and CDR2 from the germline V gene are DFQATT and SNEGSKA (reference sequence). Germline trimming cut 0 bases from V and 4 bases from J; bases unmatched to any gene: 9. This CDR3 is 16 amino acids long.

This rearrangement joins TRBV14 to TRBJ2-4, with a possible D match to TRBD1 (6 bases). This CDR3 spans 13 amino acids. Germline values: CDR1 SGHDN, CDR2 FVKESK. V was shortened by 4 bases and J by 13 bases, with 17 bases between the two germline ends. The CDR3 is CASSRLQGREQYF. The CDR3 DNA reads as TGTGCCAGCAGCCGACTACAGGGCCGAGAGCAGTACTTC.

The V and J genes are TRBV20-1 and TRBJ2-1; 9 bases are a match to TRBD2. This CDR3 spans 15 amino acids. The J segment lost 7 bases and the V segment lost 1 base, leaving 8 bases of the junction unmatched. Germline CDR1 DFQATT, CDR2 SNEGSKA (reference sequence). CDR3 region: CSARARASGTNEQFF. In DNA form, the CDR3 reads TGCAGTGCTAGAGCTCGGGCTAGCGGGACGAATGAGCAGTTCTTC.

The V call is TRBV4-1, the J call TRBJ2-3, with D maybe TRBD1 (6 bases). CDR3 length: 15 amino acids. Germline V lookup: CDR1 MGHRA, CDR2 YSYEKL. V was clipped by 4 bases and J by 5 bases, with 16 bases between them. The CDR3 sequence: CASSPPGVLGDTQYF. The DNA for the CDR3 is TGCGCCAGCAGCCCCCCAGGGGTTCTAGGAGATACGCAGTATTTT.

The genes are TRBV15 and TRBJ1-6; D unresolved. CDR3 length: 14 amino acids. V was cut by 3 bases and J by 5 bases, with 8 bases left in between. Germline V gene sequence: CDR1 LNHNV, CDR2 YYDKDF (reference sequence). CDR3 residues: CATSSWQDNSPLHF. The CDR3 coding sequence is TGTGCCACCAGCAGTTGGCAGGATAATTCACCCCTCCACTTT.

The rearrangement joins TRBV29-1 to TRBJ2-1, with D possibly matching TRBD2 (5 bases). The CDR3 contains 14 residues. V lost 8 bases, J lost 11 bases, and 25 bases lay in between. Germline-derived CDR1 and CDR2 are SQVTM and ANQGSEA. The DNA for the CDR3 is TGCAGCACCCTGACCCGGTCACGGGATCACCAGCAGTTCTTC. This codes for CSTLTRSRDHQQFF.